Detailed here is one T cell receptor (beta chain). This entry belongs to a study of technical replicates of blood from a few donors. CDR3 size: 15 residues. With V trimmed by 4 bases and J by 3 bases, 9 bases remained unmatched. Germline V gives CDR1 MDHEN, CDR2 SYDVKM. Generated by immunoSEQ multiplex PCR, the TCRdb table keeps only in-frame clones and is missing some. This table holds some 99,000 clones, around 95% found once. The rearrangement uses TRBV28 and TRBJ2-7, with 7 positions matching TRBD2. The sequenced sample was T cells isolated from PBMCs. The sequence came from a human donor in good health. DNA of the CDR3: TGTGCCAGCAGTTCCCCAGGTAGGGACTACTACGAGCAGTACTTC. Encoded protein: CASSSPGRDYYEQYF. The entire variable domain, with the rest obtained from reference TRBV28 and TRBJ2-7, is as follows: DVKVTQSSRYLVKRTGEKVFLECVQDMDHENMFWYRQDPGLGLRLIYFSYDVKMKEKGDIPEGYSVSREKKERFSLILESASTNQTSMYLCASSSPGRDYYEQYFGPGTRLTVT.